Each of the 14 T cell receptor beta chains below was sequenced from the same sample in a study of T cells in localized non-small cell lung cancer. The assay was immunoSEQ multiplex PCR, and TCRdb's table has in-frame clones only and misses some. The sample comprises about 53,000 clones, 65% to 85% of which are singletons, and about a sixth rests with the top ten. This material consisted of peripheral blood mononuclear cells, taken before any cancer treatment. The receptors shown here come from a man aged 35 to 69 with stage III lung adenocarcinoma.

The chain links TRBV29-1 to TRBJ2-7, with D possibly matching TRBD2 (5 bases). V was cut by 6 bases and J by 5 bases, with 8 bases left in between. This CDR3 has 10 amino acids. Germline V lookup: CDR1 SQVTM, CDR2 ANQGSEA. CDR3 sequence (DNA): TGCAGCGTAGCGGAGAACGAGCAGTACTTC. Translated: CSVAENEQYF.

The CDR3 spells CASSPLFGTGTDTQYF. Written as DNA, the CDR3 is TGTGCCAGTAGTCCTCTCTTTGGGACAGGCACAGATACGCAGTATTTT. The V and J genes are TRBV19 and TRBJ2-3; TRBD1 matches at 7 bases. Germline loops: CDR1 LNHDA, CDR2 SQIVND (reference sequence). This CDR3 contains 16 residues. With V trimmed by 5 bases and J by 1 base, 9 bases remained unmatched.

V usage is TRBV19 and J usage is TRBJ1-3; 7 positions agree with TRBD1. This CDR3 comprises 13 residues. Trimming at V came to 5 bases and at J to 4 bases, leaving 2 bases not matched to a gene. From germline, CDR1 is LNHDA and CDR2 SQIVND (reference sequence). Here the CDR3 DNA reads TGTGCCAGTAGTGGGACAGCAGGAAACACCATATATTTT. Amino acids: CASSGTAGNTIYF.

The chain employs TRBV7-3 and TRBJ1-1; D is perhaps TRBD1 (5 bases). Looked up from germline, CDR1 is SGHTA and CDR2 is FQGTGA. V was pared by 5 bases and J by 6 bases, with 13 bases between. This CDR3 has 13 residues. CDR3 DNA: TGTGCCAGCAGCCCCTCAGTGGGGGCTGAAGCTTTCTTT. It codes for CASSPSVGAEAFF. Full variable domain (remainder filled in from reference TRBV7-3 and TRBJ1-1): GAGVSQTPSNKVTEKGKYVELRCDPISGHTALYWYRQSLGQGPEFLIYFQGTGAADDSGLPNDRFFAVRPEGSVSTLKIQRTERGDSAVYLCASSPSVGAEAFFGQGTRLTVV.

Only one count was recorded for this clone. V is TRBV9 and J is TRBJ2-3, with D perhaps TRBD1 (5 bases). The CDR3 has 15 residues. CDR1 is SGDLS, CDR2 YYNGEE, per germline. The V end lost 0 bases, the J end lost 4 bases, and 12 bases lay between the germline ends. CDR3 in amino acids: CASSVGGQLSDTQYF. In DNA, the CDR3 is TGTGCCAGCAGCGTAGGGGGCCAGCTTTCAGATACGCAGTATTTT.

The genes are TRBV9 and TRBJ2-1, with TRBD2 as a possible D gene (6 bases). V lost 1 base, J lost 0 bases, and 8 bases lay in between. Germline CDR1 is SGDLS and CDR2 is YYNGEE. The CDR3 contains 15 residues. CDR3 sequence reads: CASSVIGSSYNEQFF. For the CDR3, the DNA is TGTGCCAGCAGCGTAATCGGGAGCTCCTACAATGAGCAGTTCTTC.

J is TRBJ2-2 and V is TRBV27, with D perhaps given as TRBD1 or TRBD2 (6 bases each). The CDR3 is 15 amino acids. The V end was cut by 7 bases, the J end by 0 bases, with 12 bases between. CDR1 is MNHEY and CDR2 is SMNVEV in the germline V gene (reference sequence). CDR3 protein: CASTGAGTNTGELFF. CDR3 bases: TGTGCCAGCACGGGGGCAGGCACGAACACCGGGGAGCTGTTTTTT.

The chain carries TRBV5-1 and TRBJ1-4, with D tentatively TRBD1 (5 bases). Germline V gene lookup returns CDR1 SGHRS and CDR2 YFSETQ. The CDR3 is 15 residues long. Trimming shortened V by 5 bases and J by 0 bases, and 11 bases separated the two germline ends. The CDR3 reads CASRDTGTTNEKLFF. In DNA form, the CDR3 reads TGCGCCAGCAGGGACACAGGTACAACTAATGAAAAACTGTTTTTT.

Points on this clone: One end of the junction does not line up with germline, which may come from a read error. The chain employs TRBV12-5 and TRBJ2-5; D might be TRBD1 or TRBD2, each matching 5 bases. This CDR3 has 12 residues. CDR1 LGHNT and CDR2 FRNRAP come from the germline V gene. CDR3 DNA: TGTGCTAGTGGTCCCCCCGGGGACCGCCAGGACTTC. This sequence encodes CASGPPGDRQDF.

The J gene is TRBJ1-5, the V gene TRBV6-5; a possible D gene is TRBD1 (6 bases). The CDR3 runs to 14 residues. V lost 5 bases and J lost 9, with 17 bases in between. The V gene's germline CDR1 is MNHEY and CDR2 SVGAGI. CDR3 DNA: TGTGCCAGCAGTAGTACAGGGAGCAACGGGCCCCAGCATTTT. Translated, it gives CASSSTGSNGPQHF.

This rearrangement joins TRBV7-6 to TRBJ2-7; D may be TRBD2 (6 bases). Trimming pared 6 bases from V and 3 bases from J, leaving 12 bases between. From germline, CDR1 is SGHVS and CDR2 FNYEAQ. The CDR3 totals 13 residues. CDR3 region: CASSEGTGYEQYF. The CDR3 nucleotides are TGTGCCAGCAGTGAGGGGACTGGCTACGAGCAGTACTTC.

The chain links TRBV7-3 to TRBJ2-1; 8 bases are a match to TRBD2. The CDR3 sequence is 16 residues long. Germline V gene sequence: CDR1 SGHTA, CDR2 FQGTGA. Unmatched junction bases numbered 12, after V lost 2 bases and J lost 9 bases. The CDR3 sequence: CASSLVASGFGSEQFF. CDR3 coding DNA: TGTGCCAGCAGCTTAGTGGCTAGCGGGTTTGGGAGTGAGCAGTTCTTC.

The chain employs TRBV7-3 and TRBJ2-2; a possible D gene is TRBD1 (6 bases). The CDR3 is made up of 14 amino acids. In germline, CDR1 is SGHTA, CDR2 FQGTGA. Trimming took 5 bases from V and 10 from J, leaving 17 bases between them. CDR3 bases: TGTGCCAGCAGCCCAGGGGCAGGGGACGCGGAGCTGTTTTTT. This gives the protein CASSPGAGDAELFF.

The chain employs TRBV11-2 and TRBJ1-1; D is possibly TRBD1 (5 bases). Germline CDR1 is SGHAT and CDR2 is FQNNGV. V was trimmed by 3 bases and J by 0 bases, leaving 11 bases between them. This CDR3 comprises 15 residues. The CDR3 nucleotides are TGTGCCAGCAGCTTGGGGCAGGGCATGAACACTGAAGCTTTCTTT. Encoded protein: CASSLGQGMNTEAFF.